The entry that follows covers one T cell receptor (beta chain) sequence. Its antigen is unidentified. The PCR employed 60 Vbeta primers together with 13 Jbeta primers. The protocol was immunoSEQ multiplex PCR, while the TCRdb copy is restricted to in-frame clones and leaves out a portion. The data show approximately 160,000 clones, roughly 72% seen once. The sample comes from a study of cytomegalovirus exposure and HLA in healthy donors. Overall study findings and caveats: About 87% or about 30% of the time was how often most TCR beta V segments were productive, according to an earlier analysis. The analysis excluded some indistinguishable V segments, including TRBV6-2 and TRBV6-3. Among immune exposure information, only CMV serostatus was available.

Germline V gene data show CDR1 as SGDLS and CDR2 as YYNGEE. The V and J ends lost 4 bases and 7 bases, in that order; junction bases with no gene match: 10. The CDR3 totals 15 residues. This chain uses TRBV9 with TRBJ2-1, with 8 nucleotides matching TRBD2. The specimen sequenced was PBMCs. The clonotype was recovered from a man aged 35 to 55 in good health and CMV-seronegative. The CDR3 sequence: CASSPPGTSRNEQFF. The DNA of the CDR3 is TGTGCCAGCAGCCCCCCCGGGACTAGTAGGAATGAGCAGTTCTTC.